This T cell receptor beta chain was retrieved from a study of cytomegalovirus exposure and HLA in healthy donors. Study observations and caveats: TRBV6-2, TRBV6-3 and some other V segments were unresolvable in 87-base-pair reads. TCR beta chain V- and J-gene trimming was linked, in a later analysis, to a missense variant in DCLRE1C.

PCR involved 60 Vbeta and 13 Jbeta primers. The table came from immunoSEQ multiplex PCR; TCRdb's copy has only in-frame clones and leaves some out. The sample yields about 160,000 clones, roughly 77% seen once. Trimming took off 6 bases at V and 4 bases at J, with 15 bases between the two ends. The CDR3 runs to 14 residues. From germline, CDR1 is MDHEN and CDR2 SYDVKM. On this clone itself: Antigen unknown.

The receptor comes from a human donor in good health. The V and J genes are TRBV28 and TRBJ1-1; no definite D call. Sequenced: PBMCs. CDR3 loop: CASSRERQSTEAFF. The CDR3 DNA follows: TGTGCCAGCAGCCGCGAGAGGCAAAGCACTGAAGCTTTCTTT. Combining the CDR3 with reference TRBV28 and TRBJ1-1 gives the whole variable domain DVKVTQSSRYLVKRTGEKVFLECVQDMDHENMFWYRQDPGLGLRLIYFSYDVKMKEKGDIPEGYSVSREKKERFSLILESASTNQTSMYLCASSRERQSTEAFFGQGTRLTVV.